The rows below give T cell receptor beta chains drawn from one sample of a study of blood T cell repertoires in COVID-19. TCRdb keeps only in-frame clones here, not all; method: immunoSEQ multiplex PCR. This table has approximately 88,000 clones, about 93% appearing once. The sample was peripheral blood. The source is a woman aged 50 to 65 in a cohort sampled during active COVID-19. Each CDR3 is given with its conserved first and last residue. The order of the fields is J gene, V gene, CDR3 protein.

j_call: TRBJ2-7; v_call: TRBV2; cdr3_aa: CASSRAGTGGREQYF
j_call: TRBJ1-4; v_call: TRBV6-5; cdr3_aa: CASSRDRGSEKLFF
j_call: TRBJ1-2; v_call: TRBV6-5; cdr3_aa: CASVLDRTYGYTF
j_call: TRBJ1-2; v_call: TRBV27; cdr3_aa: CASSLLGTAFDSGYTF
j_call: TRBJ1-1; v_call: TRBV6-4; cdr3_aa: CASSSTTGVTEAFF
j_call: TRBJ1-2; v_call: TRBV18; cdr3_aa: CASSPRGDYGYTF
j_call: TRBJ2-1; v_call: TRBV1; cdr3_aa: CTSSQDFSVSGNEQFF
j_call: TRBJ1-5; v_call: TRBV6-5; cdr3_aa: CASKEDPGGGQPQHF
j_call: TRBJ2-7; v_call: TRBV5-4; cdr3_aa: CASSYNLGLAGGPTYEQYF
j_call: TRBJ2-2; v_call: TRBV19; cdr3_aa: CASSMGRASGRRGTGELFF
j_call: TRBJ2-5; v_call: TRBV18; cdr3_aa: CASSPRAPGETQYF
j_call: TRBJ2-7; v_call: TRBV3-1/TRBV3-2; cdr3_aa: CASSQDLEAFYEQYF